The clone carrying this T cell receptor beta chain was seen a handful of times. Other DNA sequences in the same sample also yield this CDR3. TCRdb's table, derived via immunoSEQ multiplex PCR, lists solely in-frame clones and lacks some. Altogether 85,000 or so clones are present, around 79% being singletons, with the ten largest covering approximately 5.1%. These data are taken from a study of cytotoxic CD8 clonotypes in ibrutinib-treated CLL. The CDR3 is made up of 15 amino acids. V lost 1 base, J lost 0 bases, and 7 bases lay in between. CDR1 and CDR2 (germline): LGHNA, YNFKEQ. This chain links TRBV4-2 with TRBJ2-1; D is ambiguous. The clonotype comes from a human donor with chronic lymphocytic leukemia. The sequencing used PBMCs, collected after 12 months of ibrutinib treatment. CDR3 in DNA: TGTGCCAGCAGCCAAGGGGGTAGCTCCTACAATGAGCAGTTCTTC. Its translation: CASSQGGSSYNEQFF.